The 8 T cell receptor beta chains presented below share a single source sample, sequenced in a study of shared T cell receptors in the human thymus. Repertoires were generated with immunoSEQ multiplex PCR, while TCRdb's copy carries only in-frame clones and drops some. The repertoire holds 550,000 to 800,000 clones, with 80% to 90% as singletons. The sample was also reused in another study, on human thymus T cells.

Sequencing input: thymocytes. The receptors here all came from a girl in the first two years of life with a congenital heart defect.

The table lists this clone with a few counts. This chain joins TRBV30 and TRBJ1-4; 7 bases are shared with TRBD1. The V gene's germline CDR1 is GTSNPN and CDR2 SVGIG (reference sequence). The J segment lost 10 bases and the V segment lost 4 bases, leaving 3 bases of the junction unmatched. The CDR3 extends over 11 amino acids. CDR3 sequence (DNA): TGTGCCTGGACAGGGGGAGGAAAACTGTTTTTT. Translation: CAWTGGGKLFF. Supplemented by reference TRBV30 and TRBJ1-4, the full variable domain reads SQTIHQWPATLVQPVGSPLSLECTVEGTSNPNLYWYRQAAGRGLQLLFYSVGIGQISSEVPQNLSASRPQDRQFILSSKKLLLSDSGFYLCAWTGGGKLFFGSGTQLSVL.

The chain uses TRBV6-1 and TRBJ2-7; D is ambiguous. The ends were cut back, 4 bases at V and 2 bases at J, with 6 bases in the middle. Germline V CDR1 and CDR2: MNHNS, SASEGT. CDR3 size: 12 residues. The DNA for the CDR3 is TGTGCCAGCAGTGTGCAGGCCTACGAGCAGTACTTC. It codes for CASSVQAYEQYF.

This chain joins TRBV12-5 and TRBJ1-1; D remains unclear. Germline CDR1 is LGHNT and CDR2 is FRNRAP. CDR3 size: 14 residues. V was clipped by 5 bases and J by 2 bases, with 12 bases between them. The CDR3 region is CASGHLPVNTEAFF. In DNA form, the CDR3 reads TGTGCTAGTGGTCATCTACCCGTCAACACTGAAGCTTTCTTT. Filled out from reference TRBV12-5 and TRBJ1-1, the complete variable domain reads DARVTQTPRHKVTEMGQEVTMRCQPILGHNTVFWYRQTMMQGLELLAYFRNRAPLDDSGMPKDRFSAEMPDATLATLKIQPSEPRDSAVYFCASGHLPVNTEAFFGQGTRLTVV.

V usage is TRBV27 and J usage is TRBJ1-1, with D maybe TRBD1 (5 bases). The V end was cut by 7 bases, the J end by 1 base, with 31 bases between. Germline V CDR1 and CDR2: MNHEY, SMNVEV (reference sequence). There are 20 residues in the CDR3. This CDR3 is CASNLKPGRERLYENTEAFF. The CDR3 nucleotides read TGTGCCAGCAATCTAAAACCTGGCAGGGAAAGGCTTTACGAGAACACTGAAGCTTTCTTT.

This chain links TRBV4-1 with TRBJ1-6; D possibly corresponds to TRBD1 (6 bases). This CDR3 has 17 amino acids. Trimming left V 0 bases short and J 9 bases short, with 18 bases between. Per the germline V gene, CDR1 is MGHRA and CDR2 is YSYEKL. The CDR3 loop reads CASSQDNGTGHFSPLHF. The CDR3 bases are TGCGCCAGCAGCCAAGATAATGGGACGGGACACTTTTCACCCCTCCACTTT.

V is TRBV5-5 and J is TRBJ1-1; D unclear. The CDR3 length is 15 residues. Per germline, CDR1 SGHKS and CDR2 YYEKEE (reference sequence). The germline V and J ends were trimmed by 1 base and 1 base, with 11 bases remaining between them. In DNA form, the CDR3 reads TGTGCCAGCAGCTTGTCTCCCAGTGGGAACACTGAAGCTTTCTTT. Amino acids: CASSLSPSGNTEAFF.

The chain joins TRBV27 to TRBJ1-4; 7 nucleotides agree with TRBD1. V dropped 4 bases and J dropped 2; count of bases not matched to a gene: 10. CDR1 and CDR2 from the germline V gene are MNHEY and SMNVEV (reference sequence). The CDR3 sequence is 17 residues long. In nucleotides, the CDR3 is TGTGCCAGCAGTTCTTTCGACAGGGTGGATACTAATGAAAAACTGTTTTTT. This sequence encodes CASSSFDRVDTNEKLFF. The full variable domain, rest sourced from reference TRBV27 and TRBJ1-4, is EAQVTQNPRYLITVTGKKLTVTCSQNMNHEYMSWYRQDPGLGLRQIYYSMNVEVTDKGDVPEGYKVSRKEKRNFPLILESPSPNQTSLYFCASSSFDRVDTNEKLFFGSGTQLSVL.

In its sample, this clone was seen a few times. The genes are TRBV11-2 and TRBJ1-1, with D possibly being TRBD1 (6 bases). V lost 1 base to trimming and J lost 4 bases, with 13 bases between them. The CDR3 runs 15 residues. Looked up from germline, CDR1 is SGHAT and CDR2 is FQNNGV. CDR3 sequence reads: CASSLVGQGSTEAFF. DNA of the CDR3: TGTGCCAGCAGCTTAGTCGGCCAGGGGAGCACTGAAGCTTTCTTT.